This T cell receptor (beta chain) was captured in a study of cytomegalovirus exposure and HLA in healthy donors. Looking at the study overall: An early release of data contained around 80 million unique TCRs, which came from HLA-typed donors. Study-wide results and caveats: One cluster of highly shared sequence variants probably arose as a sequencing artifact. A later analysis linked a missense DCLRE1C variant to TCR beta V- and J-gene trimming. Both high specificity and high sensitivity reportedly marked the classifier's diagnosis of cytomegalovirus status.

The PCR ran on 60 Vbeta and 13 Jbeta primers. TCRdb's table, derived via immunoSEQ multiplex PCR, lists solely in-frame clones and lacks some. This sample yields around 110,000 clones, of which around 76% are seen a single time; about 2% belongs to the top ten. V lost 3 bases to trimming and J lost 0 bases; unmatched junction nucleotides: 12. The CDR3 contains 18 residues. Per the germline V gene, CDR1 is MDHEN and CDR2 is SYDVKM. As regards this clone: Its antigen is undetermined.

The chain links TRBV28 to TRBJ2-5, with 8 bases lining up with TRBD1. This sequence originates from a young man in good health and CMV-seronegative. The sequenced sample consisted of PBMCs. CDR3 amino acids: CASSLTGALGGYQETQYF. The CDR3 nucleotides read TGTGCCAGCAGTTTGACAGGGGCGCTTGGGGGGTACCAAGAGACCCAGTACTTC.